This T cell receptor beta chain was recovered during a study of T cells after yellow fever vaccination. As for the study in general: SMART-Seq v4 Ultra Low Input prepared libraries from low-cell fractions. Whole-study results and caveats: The secondary T-cell response peaked on day 5, not day 15, but was weaker. Detected again after the booster were most primary-vaccination clones, at 95% to 98% CD4 and approximately 90% CD8.

It was through 5'RACE template switching that TCR cDNA was made, with a universal primer site and UMIs added. One entry per CDR3 protein results from TCRdb running MiXCR on the 5' RACE reads. In the table there are more than 350,000 distinct CDR3 sequences, about 9.9% of which are singletons. A remark on this clonotype: Its antigen is unknown.

Germline trimming cut 4 bases from V and 7 bases from J; bases unmatched to any gene: 5. The germline V gene has CDR1 MNHNS and CDR2 SASEGT. This CDR3 is 13 amino acids long. The V call is TRBV6-1, the J call TRBJ2-5; 8 bases are a match to TRBD2. Sequenced here: PBMCs, sampled on the day of the first yellow fever vaccination. The receptor was isolated from a man aged 18 to 30 who received the YFV17D yellow fever vaccine. This CDR3 is CASSVLREGTQYF. DNA for the CDR3: TGTGCCAGCAGTGTCCTACGGGAGGGGACCCAGTACTTC.